This entry is about one T cell receptor (beta chain). Its antigen is still unknown. Germline lookup yields CDR1 MGHRA and CDR2 YSYEKL. This CDR3 spans 16 amino acids. Trimming removed 0 bases at V and 4 bases at J, with 12 bases between. The PCR had 60 Vbeta and 13 Jbeta primers. Generated by immunoSEQ multiplex PCR, the TCRdb table keeps only in-frame clones and is missing some. The sample yields over 95,000 clones, about three quarters seen once. This specimen comes from a study of cytomegalovirus exposure and HLA in healthy donors. Points from the study as a whole: Later analysis identified several of the most significant clusters that appeared linked to common viral pathogens.

The clonotype was recovered from a female donor in good health and CMV-seronegative. Specimen: PBMCs. The chain links TRBV4-1 to TRBJ1-4, with a weak D call TRBD1 (5 bases). CDR3 DNA sequence: TGCGCCAGCAGCCAAGACGGGGGGACGCGTAATGAAAAACTGTTTTTT. It yields the protein CASSQDGGTRNEKLFF.